This T cell receptor (beta chain) was retrieved from a study of control samples from healthy donors and cancer patients. CDR1 and CDR2 from the germline V gene are MNHEY and SVGAGI. V dropped 6 bases and J dropped 11 bases, with 14 bases sitting between them. This CDR3 comprises 12 residues. Some clones are missing from TCRdb's copy, which holds only in-frame ones; the method was immunoSEQ multiplex PCR. The sample includes 100,000 to 150,000 clones, roughly 92% of them seen just once. The chain recombines TRBV6-5 with TRBJ1-3; D gene unclear. This clonotype was sampled from an older man with head and neck cancer. The sequenced sample was PBMCs. CDR3 sequence: CASRPPGWPIYF. The CDR3 region has the DNA TGTGCCAGCAGGCCCCCGGGATGGCCCATATATTTT.